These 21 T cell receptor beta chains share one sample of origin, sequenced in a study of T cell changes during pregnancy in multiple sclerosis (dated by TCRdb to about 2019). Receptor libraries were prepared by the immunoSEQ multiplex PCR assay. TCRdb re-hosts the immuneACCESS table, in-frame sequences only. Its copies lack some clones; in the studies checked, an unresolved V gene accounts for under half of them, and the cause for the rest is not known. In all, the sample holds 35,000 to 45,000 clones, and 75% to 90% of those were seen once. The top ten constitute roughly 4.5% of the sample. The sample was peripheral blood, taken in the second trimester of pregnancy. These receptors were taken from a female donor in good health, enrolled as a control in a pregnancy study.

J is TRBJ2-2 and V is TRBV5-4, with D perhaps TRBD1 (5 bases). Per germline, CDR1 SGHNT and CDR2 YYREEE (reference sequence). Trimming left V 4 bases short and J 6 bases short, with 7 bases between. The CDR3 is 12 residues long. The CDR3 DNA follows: TGTGCCAGCAGCCGGACATCCGGGGAGCTGTTTTTT. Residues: CASSRTSGELFF.

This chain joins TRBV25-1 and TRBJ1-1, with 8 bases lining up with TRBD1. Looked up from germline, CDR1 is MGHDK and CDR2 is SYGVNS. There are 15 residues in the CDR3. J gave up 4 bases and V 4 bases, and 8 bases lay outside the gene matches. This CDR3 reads CASSGDRGQRTEAFF. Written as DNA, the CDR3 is TGTGCCAGCAGTGGAGACAGGGGACAACGCACTGAAGCTTTCTTT.

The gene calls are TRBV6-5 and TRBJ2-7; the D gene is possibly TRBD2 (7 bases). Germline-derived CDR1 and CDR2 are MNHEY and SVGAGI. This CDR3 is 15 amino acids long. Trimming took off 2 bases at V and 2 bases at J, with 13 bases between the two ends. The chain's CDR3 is CASSYDGGGPYEQYF. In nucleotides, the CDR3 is TGTGCCAGCAGTTACGATGGCGGGGGCCCCTACGAGCAGTACTTC.

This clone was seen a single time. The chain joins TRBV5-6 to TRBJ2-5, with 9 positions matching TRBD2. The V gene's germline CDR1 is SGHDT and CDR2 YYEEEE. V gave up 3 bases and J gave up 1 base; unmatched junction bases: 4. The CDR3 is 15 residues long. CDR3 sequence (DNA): TGTGCCAGCAGCTGGATAGCGGGGGCCCAAGAGACCCAGTACTTC. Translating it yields CASSWIAGAQETQYF.

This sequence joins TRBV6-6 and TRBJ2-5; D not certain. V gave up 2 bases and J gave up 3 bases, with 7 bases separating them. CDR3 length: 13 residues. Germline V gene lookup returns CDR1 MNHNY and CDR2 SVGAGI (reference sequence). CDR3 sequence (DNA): TGTGCCAGCAGTTACGCCGAGAAAGAGACCCAGTACTTC. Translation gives CASSYAEKETQYF.

CDR3 in amino acids: CASSLELGSGVLSGNTIYF. The CDR3 coding sequence is TGTGCCAGCAGCTTAGAGCTCGGCAGCGGTGTCCTCTCTGGAAACACCATATATTTT. The chain is built from TRBV11-2 and TRBJ1-3; D is undetermined. V was clipped by 0 bases and J by 0 bases, with 18 bases between them. The germline gives CDR1 SGHAT, CDR2 FQNNGV. The CDR3 contains 19 residues.

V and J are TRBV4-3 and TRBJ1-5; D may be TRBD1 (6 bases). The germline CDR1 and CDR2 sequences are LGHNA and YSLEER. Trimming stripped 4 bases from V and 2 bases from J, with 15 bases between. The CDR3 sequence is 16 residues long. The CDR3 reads CASSRTGRGGNQPQHF. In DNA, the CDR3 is TGCGCCAGCAGCCGTACAGGGCGTGGTGGCAATCAGCCCCAGCATTTT.

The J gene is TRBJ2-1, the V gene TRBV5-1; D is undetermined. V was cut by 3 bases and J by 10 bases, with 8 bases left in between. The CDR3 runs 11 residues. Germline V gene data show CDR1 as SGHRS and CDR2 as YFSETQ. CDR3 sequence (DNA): TGCGCCAGCAGCTGGGCGATGGAGCAGTTCTTC. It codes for CASSWAMEQFF.

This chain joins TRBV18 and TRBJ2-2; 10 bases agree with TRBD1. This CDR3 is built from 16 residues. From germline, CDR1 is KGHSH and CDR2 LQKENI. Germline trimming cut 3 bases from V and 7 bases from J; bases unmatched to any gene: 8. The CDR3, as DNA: TGTGCCAGCTCACCGTCCGGGACAGGGGTTAGCGGGGAGCTGTTTTTT. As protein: CASSPSGTGVSGELFF.

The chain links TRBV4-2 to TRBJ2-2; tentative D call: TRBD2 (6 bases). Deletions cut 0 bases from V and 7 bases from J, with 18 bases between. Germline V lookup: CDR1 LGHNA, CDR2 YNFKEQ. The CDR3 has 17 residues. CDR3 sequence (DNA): TGTGCCAGCAGCCAAGATATGAGACTAGATGGGGGCGGGGAGCTGTTTTTT. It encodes CASSQDMRLDGGGELFF.

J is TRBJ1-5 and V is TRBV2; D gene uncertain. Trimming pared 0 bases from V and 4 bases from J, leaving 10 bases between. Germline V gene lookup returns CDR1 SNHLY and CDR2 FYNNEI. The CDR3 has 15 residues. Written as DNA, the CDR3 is TGTGCCAGCAGTGAAGCGCTCGAGAAGAATCAGCCCCAGCATTTT. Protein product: CASSEALEKNQPQHF.

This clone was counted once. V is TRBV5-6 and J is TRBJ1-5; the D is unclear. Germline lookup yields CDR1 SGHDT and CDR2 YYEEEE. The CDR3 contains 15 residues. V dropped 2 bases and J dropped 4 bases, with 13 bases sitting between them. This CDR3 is CASSLQTFSNQPQHF. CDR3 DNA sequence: TGTGCCAGCAGCTTACAGACATTTAGTAATCAGCCCCAGCATTTT.

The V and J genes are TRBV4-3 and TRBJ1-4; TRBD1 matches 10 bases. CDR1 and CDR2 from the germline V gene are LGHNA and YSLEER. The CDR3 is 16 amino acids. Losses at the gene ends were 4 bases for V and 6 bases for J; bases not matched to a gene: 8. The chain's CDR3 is CASSRGAGTGDEKLFF. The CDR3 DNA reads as TGCGCCAGCAGCCGAGGGGCCGGGACAGGGGATGAAAAACTGTTTTTT.

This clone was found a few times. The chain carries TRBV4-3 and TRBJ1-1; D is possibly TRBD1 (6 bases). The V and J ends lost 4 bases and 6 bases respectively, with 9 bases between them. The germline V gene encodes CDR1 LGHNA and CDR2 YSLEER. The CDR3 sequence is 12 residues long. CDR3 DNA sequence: TGCGCCAGCAGCCTGGGACATCCTGAAGCTTTCTTT. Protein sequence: CASSLGHPEAFF.

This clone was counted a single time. Written as DNA, the CDR3 is TGTGCCTGGCCACTCCCAGGGGAGGGGGAAAACACCATATATTTT. Its protein is CAWPLPGEGENTIYF. The J gene is TRBJ1-3, the V gene TRBV30, with D possibly being TRBD1 (6 bases). V was trimmed by 5 bases and J by 6 bases, leaving 20 bases between them. From germline, CDR1 is GTSNPN and CDR2 SVGIG (reference sequence). There are 15 residues in the CDR3. The variable domain in full, completed from reference TRBV30 and TRBJ1-3, reads SQTIHQWPATLVQPVGSPLSLECTVEGTSNPNLYWYRQAAGRGLQLLFYSVGIGQISSEVPQNLSASRPQDRQFILSSKKLLLSDSGFYLCAWPLPGEGENTIYFGEGSWLTVV.

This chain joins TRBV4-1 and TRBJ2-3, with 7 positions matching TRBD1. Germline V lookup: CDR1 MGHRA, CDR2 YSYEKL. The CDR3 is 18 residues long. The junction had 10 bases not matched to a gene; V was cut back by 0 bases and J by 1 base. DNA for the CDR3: TGCGCCAGCAGCCAAGAAAATCTAGGGGGCGCGGGCACAGATACGCAGTATTTT. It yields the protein CASSQENLGGAGTDTQYF.

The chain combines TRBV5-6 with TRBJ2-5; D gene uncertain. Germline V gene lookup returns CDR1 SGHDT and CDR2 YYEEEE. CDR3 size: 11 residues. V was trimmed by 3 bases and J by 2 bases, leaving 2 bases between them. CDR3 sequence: CASSSQETQYF. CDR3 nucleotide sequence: TGTGCCAGCAGCTCACAAGAGACCCAGTACTTC.

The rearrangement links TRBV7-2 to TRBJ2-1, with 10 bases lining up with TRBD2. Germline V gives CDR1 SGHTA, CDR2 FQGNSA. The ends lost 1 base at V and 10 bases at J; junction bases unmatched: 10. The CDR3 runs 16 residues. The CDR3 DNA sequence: TGTGCCAGCAGCTTAGTGTGGAGCGGGGGGGGCCGGGAGCAGTTCTTC. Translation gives CASSLVWSGGGREQFF.

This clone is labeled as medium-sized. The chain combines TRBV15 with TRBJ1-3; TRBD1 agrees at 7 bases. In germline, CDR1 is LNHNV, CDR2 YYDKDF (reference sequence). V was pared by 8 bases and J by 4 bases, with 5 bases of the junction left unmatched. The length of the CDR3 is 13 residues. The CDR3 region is CATGQGVGNTIYF. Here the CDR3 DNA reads TGTGCCACCGGGCAGGGGGTAGGAAACACCATATATTTT.

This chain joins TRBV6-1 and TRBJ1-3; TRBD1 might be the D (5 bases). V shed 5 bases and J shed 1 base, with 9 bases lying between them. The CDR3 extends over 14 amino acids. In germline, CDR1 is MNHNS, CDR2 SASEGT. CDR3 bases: TGTGCCAGCAGTCGACAGATTTCTGGAAACACCATATATTTT. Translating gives CASSRQISGNTIYF.

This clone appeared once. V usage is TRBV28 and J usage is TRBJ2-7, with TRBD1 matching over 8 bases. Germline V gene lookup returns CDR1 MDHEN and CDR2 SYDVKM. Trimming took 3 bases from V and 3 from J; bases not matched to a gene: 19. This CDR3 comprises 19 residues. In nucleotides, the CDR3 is TGTGCCAGCAGTTTTACAGGGTTAGCAGGACAGGGAAACCACTACGAGCAGTACTTC. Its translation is CASSFTGLAGQGNHYEQYF. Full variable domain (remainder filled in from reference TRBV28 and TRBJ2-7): DVKVTQSSRYLVKRTGEKVFLECVQDMDHENMFWYRQDPGLGLRLIYFSYDVKMKEKGDIPEGYSVSREKKERFSLILESASTNQTSMYLCASSFTGLAGQGNHYEQYFGPGTRLTVT.